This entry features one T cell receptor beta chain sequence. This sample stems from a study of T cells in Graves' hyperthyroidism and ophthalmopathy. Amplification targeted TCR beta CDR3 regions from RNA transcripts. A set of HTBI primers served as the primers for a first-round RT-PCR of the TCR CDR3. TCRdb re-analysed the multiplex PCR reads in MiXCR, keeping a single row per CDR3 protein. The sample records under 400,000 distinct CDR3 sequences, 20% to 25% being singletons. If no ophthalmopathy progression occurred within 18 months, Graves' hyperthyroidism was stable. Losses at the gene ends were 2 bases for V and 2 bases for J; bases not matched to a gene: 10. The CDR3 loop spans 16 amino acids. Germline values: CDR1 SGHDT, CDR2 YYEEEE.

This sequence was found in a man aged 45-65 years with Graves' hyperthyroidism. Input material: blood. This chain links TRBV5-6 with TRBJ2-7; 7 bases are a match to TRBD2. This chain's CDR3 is CASSLVSGAATYEQYF. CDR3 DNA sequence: TGTGCCAGCAGCTTAGTCAGCGGGGCCGCCACCTACGAGCAGTACTTC. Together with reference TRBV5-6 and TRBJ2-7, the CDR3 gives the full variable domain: DAGVTQSPTHLIKTRGQQVTLRCSPKSGHDTVSWYQQALGQGPQFIFQYYEEEERQRGNFPDRFSGHQFPNYSSELNVNALLLGDSALYLCASSLVSGAATYEQYFGPGTRLTVT.